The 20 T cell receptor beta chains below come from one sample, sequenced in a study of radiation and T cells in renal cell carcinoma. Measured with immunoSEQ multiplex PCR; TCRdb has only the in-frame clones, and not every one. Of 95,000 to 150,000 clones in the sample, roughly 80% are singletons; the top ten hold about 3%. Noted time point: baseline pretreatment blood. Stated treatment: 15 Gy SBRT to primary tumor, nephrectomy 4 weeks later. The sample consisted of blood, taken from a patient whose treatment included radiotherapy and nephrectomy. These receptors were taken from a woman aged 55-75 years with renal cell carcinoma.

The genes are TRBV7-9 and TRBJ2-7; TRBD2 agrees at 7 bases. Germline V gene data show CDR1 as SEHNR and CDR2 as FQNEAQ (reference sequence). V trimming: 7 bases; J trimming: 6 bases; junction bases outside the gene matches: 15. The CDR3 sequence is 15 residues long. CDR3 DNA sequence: TGTGCCAGCACCACGGATGGGGGGGTAGGGCTCGAGCAGTACTTC. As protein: CASTTDGGVGLEQYF.

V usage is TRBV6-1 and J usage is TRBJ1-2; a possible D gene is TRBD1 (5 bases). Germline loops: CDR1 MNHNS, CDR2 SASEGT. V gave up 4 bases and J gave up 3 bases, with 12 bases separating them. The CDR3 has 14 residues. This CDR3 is CASSGRDSDYGYTF. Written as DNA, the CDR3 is TGTGCCAGCAGTGGCCGGGACTCCGACTATGGCTACACCTTC.

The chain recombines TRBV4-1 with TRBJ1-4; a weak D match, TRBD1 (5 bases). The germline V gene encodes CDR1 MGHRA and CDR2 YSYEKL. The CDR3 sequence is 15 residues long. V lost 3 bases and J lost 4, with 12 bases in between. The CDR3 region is CASSQGGPINEKLFF. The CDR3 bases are TGCGCCAGCAGCCAGGGGGGACCAATTAATGAAAAACTGTTTTTT.

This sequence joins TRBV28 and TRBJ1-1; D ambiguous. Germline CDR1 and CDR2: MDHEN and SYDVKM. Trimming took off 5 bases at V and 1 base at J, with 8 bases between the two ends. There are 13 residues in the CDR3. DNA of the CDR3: TGTGCCAGCAGTCCAGGAGGGAACACTGAAGCTTTCTTT. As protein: CASSPGGNTEAFF.

The CDR3 loop reads CSVGRDTQYF. CDR3 in DNA: TGCAGCGTTGGGCGGGATACGCAGTATTTT. This chain joins TRBV29-1 and TRBJ2-3; no definite D call. Germline CDR1 SQVTM, CDR2 ANQGSEA. V lost 4 bases to trimming and J lost 6 bases, with 5 bases between them. The CDR3 has 10 amino acids.

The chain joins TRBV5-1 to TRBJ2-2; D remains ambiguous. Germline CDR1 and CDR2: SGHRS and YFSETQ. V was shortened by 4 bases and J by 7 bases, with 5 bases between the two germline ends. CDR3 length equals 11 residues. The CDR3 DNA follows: TGCGCCAGCAGCCCGGACGGGGAGCTGTTTTTT. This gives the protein CASSPDGELFF.

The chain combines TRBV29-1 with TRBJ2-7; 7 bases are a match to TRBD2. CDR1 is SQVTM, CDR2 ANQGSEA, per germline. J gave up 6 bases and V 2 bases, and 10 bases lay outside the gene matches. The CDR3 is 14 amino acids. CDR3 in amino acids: CSVERTGGTGEQYF. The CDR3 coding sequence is TGCAGCGTTGAAAGAACGGGGGGTACAGGCGAGCAGTACTTC.

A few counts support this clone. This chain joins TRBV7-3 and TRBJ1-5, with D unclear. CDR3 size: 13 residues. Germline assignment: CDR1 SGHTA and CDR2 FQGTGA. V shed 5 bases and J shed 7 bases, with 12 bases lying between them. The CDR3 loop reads CASSPDSDQPQHF. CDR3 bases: TGTGCCAGCAGCCCGGACTCCGACCAGCCCCAGCATTTT.

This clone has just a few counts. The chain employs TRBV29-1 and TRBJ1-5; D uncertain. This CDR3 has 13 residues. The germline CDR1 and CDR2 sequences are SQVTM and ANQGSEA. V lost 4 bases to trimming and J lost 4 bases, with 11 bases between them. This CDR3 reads CSVGPDMNQPQHF. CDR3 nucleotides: TGCAGCGTTGGCCCCGACATGAATCAGCCCCAGCATTTT.

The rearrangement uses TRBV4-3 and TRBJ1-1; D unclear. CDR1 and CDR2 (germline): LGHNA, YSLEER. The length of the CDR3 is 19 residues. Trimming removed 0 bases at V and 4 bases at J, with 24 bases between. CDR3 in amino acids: CASSQELGSRAGLGTEAFF. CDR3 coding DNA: TGCGCCAGCAGCCAAGAACTTGGGAGTCGGGCAGGTTTGGGCACTGAAGCTTTCTTT.

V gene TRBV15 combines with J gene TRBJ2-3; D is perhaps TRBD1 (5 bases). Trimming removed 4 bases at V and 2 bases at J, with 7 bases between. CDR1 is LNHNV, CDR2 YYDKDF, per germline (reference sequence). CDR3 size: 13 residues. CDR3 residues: CATSKGITDTQYF. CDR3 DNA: TGTGCCACCAGCAAGGGGATCACAGATACGCAGTATTTT.

CDR3 sequence: CASSFGRATNYGYTF. The CDR3 coding sequence is TGTGCCAGCAGTTTTGGGAGGGCCACTAACTATGGCTACACCTTC. The chain couples TRBV28 to TRBJ1-2, with D uncertain. Trimming took off 3 bases at V and 0 bases at J, with 11 bases between the two ends. The germline V gene has CDR1 MDHEN and CDR2 SYDVKM. The length of the CDR3 is 15 residues.

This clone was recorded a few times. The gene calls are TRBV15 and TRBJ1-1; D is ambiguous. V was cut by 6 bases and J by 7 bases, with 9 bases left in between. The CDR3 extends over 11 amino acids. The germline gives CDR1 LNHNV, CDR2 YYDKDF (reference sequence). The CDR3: CATSDGIEAFF. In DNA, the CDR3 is TGTGCCACCAGTGACGGCATTGAAGCTTTCTTT. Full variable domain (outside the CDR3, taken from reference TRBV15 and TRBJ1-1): DAMVIQNPRYQVTQFGKPVTLSCSQTLNHNVMYWYQQKSSQAPKLLFHYYDKDFNNEADTPDNFQSRRPNTSFCFLDIRSPGLGDTAMYLCATSDGIEAFFGQGTRLTVV.

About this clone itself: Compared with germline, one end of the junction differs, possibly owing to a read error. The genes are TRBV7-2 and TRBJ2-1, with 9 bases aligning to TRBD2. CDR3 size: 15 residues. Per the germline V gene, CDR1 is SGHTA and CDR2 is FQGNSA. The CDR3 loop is CASSLAGLAYNEQFF. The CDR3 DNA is TGTGCCAGCAGCCTAGCGGGGCTGGCCTACAATGAGCAGTTCTTC.

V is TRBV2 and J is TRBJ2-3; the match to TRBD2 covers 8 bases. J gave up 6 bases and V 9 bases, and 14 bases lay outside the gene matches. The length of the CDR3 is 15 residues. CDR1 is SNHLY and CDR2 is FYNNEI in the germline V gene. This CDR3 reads CASSPGLEGSDTQYF. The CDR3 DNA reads TGTGCCAGTAGCCCGGGACTAGAAGGGTCCGATACGCAGTATTTT.

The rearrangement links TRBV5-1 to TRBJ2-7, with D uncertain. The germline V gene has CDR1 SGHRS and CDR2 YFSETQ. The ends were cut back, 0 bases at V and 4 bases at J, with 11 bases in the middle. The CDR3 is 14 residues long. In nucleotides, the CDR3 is TGCGCCAGCAGCTTGGAAACAGTGGGGTACGAGCAGTACTTC. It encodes CASSLETVGYEQYF.

The CDR3 DNA follows: TGTGCCAGCAGCATCGTCGGCGAGCAGTACTTC. Residues: CASSIVGEQYF. This chain uses TRBV7-2 with TRBJ2-7; D ambiguous. Trimming shortened V by 5 bases and J by 6 bases, and 8 bases separated the two germline ends. CDR1 is SGHTA, CDR2 FQGNSA, per germline. This CDR3 comprises 11 residues.

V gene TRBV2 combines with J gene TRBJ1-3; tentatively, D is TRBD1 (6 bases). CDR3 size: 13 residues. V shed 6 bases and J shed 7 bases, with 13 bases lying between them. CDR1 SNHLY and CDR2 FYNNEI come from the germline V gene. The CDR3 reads CASRIDRSNTIYF. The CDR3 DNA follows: TGTGCCAGCAGGATTGACAGGTCTAACACCATATATTTT. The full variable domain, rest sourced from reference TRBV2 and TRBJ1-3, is EPEVTQTPSHQVTQMGQEVILRCVPISNHLYFYWYRQILGQKVEFLVSFYNNEISEKSEIFDDQFSVERPDGSNFTLKIRSTKLEDSAMYFCASRIDRSNTIYFGEGSWLTVV.

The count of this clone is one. The CDR3 DNA reads TGCGCCAGCAGCTTGGCCCAGGAAACAGATACGCAGTATTTT. This encodes CASSLAQETDTQYF. The rearrangement uses TRBV5-1 and TRBJ2-3; D gene unclear. CDR3 length equals 14 residues. CDR1 is SGHRS and CDR2 is YFSETQ in the germline V gene. V lost 0 bases and J 3 bases, leaving 8 bases between the germline ends.

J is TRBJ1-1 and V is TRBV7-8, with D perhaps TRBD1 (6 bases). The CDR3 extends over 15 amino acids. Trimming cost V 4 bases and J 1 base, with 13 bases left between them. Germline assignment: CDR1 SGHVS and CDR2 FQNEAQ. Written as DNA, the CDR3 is TGTGCCAGCAGCTACACCAGGGGAACGAACACTGAAGCTTTCTTT. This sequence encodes CASSYTRGTNTEAFF.